This TCR beta chain was sequenced during a study of shared clonotypes between healthy human individuals. Germline assignment: CDR1 SGDLS and CDR2 YYNGEE. The CDR3 sequence is 19 residues long. V dropped 0 bases and J dropped 0 bases, with 21 bases sitting between them. The table came from immunoSEQ multiplex PCR; TCRdb's copy has only in-frame clones and leaves some out. The table has hundreds of thousands of clones, approximately 79% seen once. The chain recombines TRBV9 with TRBJ1-1; D call uncertain. The receptor was derived from a woman between 25 and 40 years old in good health. The sequenced material came from memory CD4+ T cells sorted from blood. Stated subset: CD45RA-negative fraction. CDR3 in DNA: TGTGCCAGCAGCGTAGCACCCCACACAAGAGGAACTGTGAACACTGAAGCTTTCTTT. Translation gives CASSVAPHTRGTVNTEAFF.